This TCR beta chain was sequenced for a study of T-cell memory formation after mild COVID-19. TCR alpha and TCR beta cDNA libraries with sample barcodes and UMIs came from 5'RACE using constant-segment primers. TCRdb reprocessed the 5' RACE reads via MiXCR and lists one record per CDR3 protein. Among 40,000 to 55,000 distinct CDR3 sequences, around 12% were seen once, and the ten largest hold approximately 24%. The J segment lost 7 bases and the V segment lost 0 bases, leaving 10 bases of the junction unmatched. From germline, CDR1 is MGHRA and CDR2 YSYEKL. There are 16 residues in the CDR3. Study findings and constraints: Pre-infection memory held some responding clones, suggesting pre-existing cross-reactive T cells responded. Shrinking CD4+ clones were chiefly CM and EM; CD8+ ones were chiefly EMRA.

To note about this clonotype: Its matching antigen is unknown.

This rearrangement joins TRBV4-1 to TRBJ2-3; 7 bases agree with TRBD2. Material for sequencing was PBMCs or a T cell subset sorted from them (not recorded which). The TCR originated in a man between 18 and 29 years old who had mild COVID-19 (a few samples of this study predate the infection). Cell type and time point are not known. The CDR3 is CASSQEVRGVLNTQYF. CDR3 DNA: TGCGCCAGCAGCCAAGAGGTCCGGGGGGTATTAAATACGCAGTATTTT.